The entry below describes one TCR beta chain. Assay: immunoSEQ multiplex PCR; the TCRdb copy retains only in-frame clones and omits some. The data hold about 280,000 clones, with about 86% observed a single time. Germline V lookup: CDR1 SGHAT, CDR2 FQNNGV. V was pared by 1 base and J by 7 bases, with 8 bases between. CDR3 size: 13 residues. These data are taken from a study of blood T cell repertoires in COVID-19. Study overall: COVID-19 samples, acute and convalescent, were from the United States, Italy and Spain.

The Seattle patients, enrolled during active infection, were followed longitudinally. The clonotype comes from a woman in her seventies with COVID-19, enrolled during active disease. This rearrangement joins TRBV11-2 to TRBJ2-1; no definite D call. The sequencing input was peripheral blood. CDR3 bases: TGTGCCAGCAGCTTAGGAACAGAGAATGAGCAGTTCTTC. Its translation: CASSLGTENEQFF. Full variable domain (remainder filled in from reference TRBV11-2 and TRBJ2-1): EAGVAQSPRYKIIEKRQSVAFWCNPISGHATLYWYQQILGQGPKLLIQFQNNGVVDDSQLPKDRFSAERLKGVDSTLKIQPAKLEDSAVYLCASSLGTENEQFFGPGTRLTVL.